These 17 T cell receptor beta chains share one sample of origin, sequenced in a study of shared clonotypes between healthy human individuals. Produced via immunoSEQ multiplex PCR; TCRdb's table is partial and in-frame only. The sample carries some 740,000 clones, about 91% recorded once. The naive CD8 fraction comprised CD45RO-negative cells positively selected for CCR7 and excluded terminally differentiated effector memory CD45RA+ cells. The specimen was naive CD8+ T cells sorted from blood. The receptors stem from a man aged 25 to 40 in good health.

As DNA, the CDR3 is TGTGCCAGCAGCGTAGTCGGGACGAGCGGGAGTGATACCAAAAACATTCAGTACTTC. Translation: CASSVVGTSGSDTKNIQYF. This sequence joins TRBV9 and TRBJ2-4; the match to TRBD2 covers 8 bases. Germline trimming cut 0 bases from V and 2 bases from J; bases unmatched to any gene: 13. Germline-derived CDR1 and CDR2 are SGDLS and YYNGEE. CDR3 length equals 19 residues.

The rearrangement uses TRBV27 and TRBJ2-1, with a weak D call TRBD1 (5 bases). Germline V gene data show CDR1 as MNHEY and CDR2 as SMNVEV (reference sequence). CDR3 length: 15 amino acids. V lost 3 bases, J lost 4 bases, and 13 bases lay in between. This chain's CDR3 is CASSLVRAAYNEQFF. The CDR3 DNA reads as TGTGCCAGCAGTTTGGTCAGGGCTGCGTACAATGAGCAGTTCTTC.

The rearrangement links TRBV6-5 to TRBJ1-2, with D tentatively TRBD1 (6 bases). This CDR3 is built from 11 residues. Trimming removed 9 bases at V and 9 bases at J, with 14 bases between. Germline lookup yields CDR1 MNHEY and CDR2 SVGAGI. For the CDR3, the DNA is TGTGCCAGTTACACGGGGGCCCGCTACACCTTC. Translation: CASYTGARYTF.

The V gene is TRBV7-2, the J gene TRBJ2-1, with a possible D match to TRBD2 (6 bases). Trimming took off 5 bases at V and 0 bases at J, with 11 bases between the two ends. CDR1 SGHTA and CDR2 FQGNSA come from the germline V gene. The CDR3 consists of 15 residues. The CDR3 loop reads CASSTGVSSYNEQFF. In nucleotides, the CDR3 is TGTGCCAGCAGCACGGGGGTAAGCTCCTACAATGAGCAGTTCTTC.

This chain joins TRBV6-4 and TRBJ2-2; D is tentatively TRBD1 or TRBD2 (5 bases each). The CDR3 totals 14 residues. The V gene lost 2 bases and the J gene lost 5 bases, with 9 bases spanning the gap. CDR1 is MRHNA and CDR2 is SNTAGT in the germline V gene. CDR3 in amino acids: CASSDGGETGELFF. The DNA for the CDR3 is TGTGCCAGCAGTGACGGGGGAGAAACCGGGGAGCTGTTTTTT.

The count of this clone is one. The gene calls are TRBV19 and TRBJ2-2, with 10 bases fitting TRBD2. V shed 5 bases, J shed 1 base, and the junction held 4 bases outside the gene matches. The CDR3 sequence is 16 residues long. Germline assignment: CDR1 LNHDA and CDR2 SQIVND (reference sequence). The CDR3: CASSGGTSVNTGELFF. CDR3 sequence (DNA): TGTGCCAGTAGTGGGGGGACTAGCGTGAACACCGGGGAGCTGTTTTTT.

This clone was counted a single time. The chain recombines TRBV7-9 with TRBJ2-1; 16 positions match TRBD2. Trimming at V came to 5 bases and at J to 10 bases, leaving 5 bases not matched to a gene. Looked up from germline, CDR1 is SEHNR and CDR2 is FQNEAQ (reference sequence). CDR3 length: 15 amino acids. The CDR3 spells CASSPPGLAGGEQFF. CDR3 DNA: TGTGCCAGCAGCCCCCCGGGACTAGCGGGGGGGGAGCAGTTCTTC.

For this clone: This is likely an artifact of a read error, given a far larger clone one base away. This chain connects TRBV6-5 to TRBJ2-6; D remains unclear. V lost 0 bases and J lost 0, with 0 bases in between. The CDR3 loop spans 14 amino acids. CDR1 MNHEY and CDR2 SVGAGI come from the germline V gene. The CDR3 bases are TGTGCCAGCAGTTACTCCTCTGGGGCCAACGTCCTGACTTTC. It codes for CASSYSSGANVLTF.

The V gene is TRBV7-9, the J gene TRBJ2-7, with D possibly being TRBD2 (6 bases). Per the germline V gene, CDR1 is SEHNR and CDR2 is FQNEAQ (reference sequence). This CDR3 is 14 amino acids long. V was shortened by 3 bases and J by 0 bases, with 9 bases between the two germline ends. DNA for the CDR3: TGTGCCAGCAGCTTTCGGGAGTACTCCTACGAGCAGTACTTC. It translates to CASSFREYSYEQYF.

V usage is TRBV11-2 and J usage is TRBJ2-7; D not resolved. The CDR3 runs 14 residues. Germline CDR1 is SGHAT and CDR2 is FQNNGV. Between the trimmed V and J ends, which lost 5 bases and 4 bases, there was a span of 15 bases. DNA for the CDR3: TGTGCCAGCAGCCCGGTGGTAGCTGTATACGAGCAGTACTTC. Translation: CASSPVVAVYEQYF.

The gene calls are TRBV28 and TRBJ1-4, with D hard to call. V lost 2 bases and J 2 bases, leaving 3 bases between the germline ends. The CDR3 spans 13 residues. The germline CDR1 and CDR2 sequences are MDHEN and SYDVKM. This CDR3 reads CASSLPTNEKLFF. In nucleotides, the CDR3 is TGTGCCAGCAGTTTACCCACTAATGAAAAACTGTTTTTT.

The chain carries TRBV5-1 and TRBJ2-5; 8 bases align to TRBD2. CDR3 length: 15 residues. Trimming removed 3 bases from V and 2 bases from J; junction bases left unmatched: 6. Germline V gene data show CDR1 as SGHRS and CDR2 as YFSETQ. The CDR3 spells CASSSQGGGQETQYF. The CDR3 DNA sequence: TGCGCCAGCAGCTCCCAGGGCGGGGGGCAAGAGACCCAGTACTTC.

J is TRBJ2-5 and V is TRBV2; TRBD2 might be the D (5 bases). Germline assignment: CDR1 SNHLY and CDR2 FYNNEI. CDR3 length: 16 residues. Between the trimmed V and J ends, which lost 5 bases and 0 bases, there was a span of 16 bases. In DNA form, the CDR3 reads TGTGCCAGCAGTCCCCTTGGACTCAAGTACCAAGAGACCCAGTACTTC. Encoded protein: CASSPLGLKYQETQYF.

The chain recombines TRBV5-1 with TRBJ2-7; TRBD1 agrees at 8 bases. V shed 4 bases and J 4 bases; nucleotides not matched to a gene: 7. The CDR3 extends over 14 amino acids. Germline V gene sequence: CDR1 SGHRS, CDR2 YFSETQ. CDR3 DNA: TGCGCCAGCAGCGCCGGACAGGGTCTGTACGAGCAGTACTTC. This translates into CASSAGQGLYEQYF.

This chain links TRBV4-3 with TRBJ2-2, with D possibly TRBD2 on 6 matching bases. This CDR3 is 18 amino acids long. V was pared by 0 bases and J by 7 bases, with 21 bases between. Germline V gene sequence: CDR1 LGHNA, CDR2 YSLEER. CDR3 amino acids: CASSQDSLAANFGGELFF. The CDR3 bases are TGCGCCAGCAGCCAAGACTCACTAGCTGCTAACTTCGGCGGGGAGCTGTTTTTT.

The chain is built from TRBV7-9 and TRBJ2-3, with 7 bases matching TRBD2. Germline-derived CDR1 and CDR2 are SEHNR and FQNEAQ (reference sequence). The CDR3 covers 15 residues. The J segment lost 3 bases and the V segment lost 7 bases, leaving 10 bases of the junction unmatched. The CDR3 nucleotides read TGTGCCAGCAAAAGGGGTGCGGGAGCAACAGATACGCAGTATTTT. The encoded protein is CASKRGAGATDTQYF.

This chain links TRBV7-9 with TRBJ2-2; TRBD1 matches at 9 bases. V gave up 4 bases and J gave up 5 bases; unmatched junction bases: 14. The CDR3 length is 18 residues. Germline V gives CDR1 SEHNR, CDR2 FQNEAQ (reference sequence). The CDR3 nucleotides are TGTGCCAGCAGCTCTGTCCCGGGACAGGGAACGAGGACCGGGGAGCTGTTTTTT. Translating gives CASSSVPGQGTRTGELFF.